The 22 T cell receptor beta chains in this list originate from one sample, sequenced in a study of T cells after yellow fever vaccination. One entry per CDR3 protein, called by TCRdb with MiXCR from the 5' RACE reads. The sample has roughly 26,000 distinct CDR3 sequences, 5.5% seen once. This material consisted of PBMCs, either bulk or a sorted T-cell subset (CD4+, CD8+, memory, or dextramer-sorted; not recorded which), taken 15 days after the yellow fever booster vaccination. All receptors come from a man aged 25-40 years who received the YFV17D yellow fever vaccine.

Many counts were recorded for this clonotype. The chain links TRBV29-1 to TRBJ2-1, with 7 positions matching TRBD1. Germline CDR1 is SQVTM and CDR2 is ANQGSEA. V gave up 7 bases and J gave up 12 bases; unmatched junction bases: 12. CDR3 size: 12 residues. As DNA, the CDR3 is TGCAGCGCAATTGGACAGGCCCGTGGGCAGTTCTTC. This encodes CSAIGQARGQFF.

This clonotype has more than one count but fewer than ten. V is TRBV12-3 or TRBV12-4 and J is TRBJ2-3, with D maybe TRBD2 (6 bases). This CDR3 comprises 16 residues. V lost 7 bases, J lost 0 bases, and 17 bases lay in between. CDR3 residues: CASTGGGMASTDTQYF. The DNA for the CDR3 is TGTGCCAGCACCGGAGGAGGGATGGCTAGCACAGATACGCAGTATTTT.

This clonotype was recorded many times. This rearrangement joins TRBV7-2 to TRBJ2-1; perhaps TRBD1 as D (6 bases). This CDR3 has 12 amino acids. Germline CDR1 and CDR2: SGHTA and FQGNSA. Deletions cut 8 bases from V and 4 bases from J, with 9 bases between. This chain's CDR3 is CASSGQYNEQFF. The CDR3 bases are TGTGCCAGCTCTGGACAGTACAATGAGCAGTTCTTC.

This clonotype has at least ten counts. The chain employs TRBV4-2 and TRBJ2-7, with 13 nucleotides matching TRBD2. Germline V gives CDR1 LGHNA, CDR2 YNFKEQ. V trimming: 1 base; J trimming: 5 bases; junction bases outside the gene matches: 2. CDR3 length: 15 amino acids. Here the CDR3 reads CASSQGTSGSNEQYF. The CDR3 nucleotides read TGTGCCAGCAGCCAAGGGACTAGCGGGAGCAACGAGCAGTACTTC.

The chain combines TRBV4-3 with TRBJ2-4; 11 bases match TRBD2. The CDR3 is 19 amino acids. CDR1 is LGHNA and CDR2 is YSLEER in the germline V gene. V lost 4 bases and J lost 3; bases outside the gene matches: 14. The CDR3 region has the DNA TGCGCCAGCAGCCTTGAGTTTACTAGCGGGAGAGGGGGCAAAAACATTCAGTACTTC. This codes for CASSLEFTSGRGGKNIQYF.

This clonotype was seen repeatedly, ten times or more. The rearrangement uses TRBV3-1 and TRBJ1-1; TRBD1 is a possible D gene (6 bases). Germline V gene lookup returns CDR1 LGHDT and CDR2 YNNKEL (reference sequence). This CDR3 has 14 amino acids. V was shortened by 4 bases and J by 0 bases, with 9 bases between the two germline ends. The CDR3 DNA reads TGTGCCAGCAGCCGGTGGGGGCTGAACACTGAAGCTTTCTTT. This translates into CASSRWGLNTEAFF.

This clonotype was seen ten or more times. The CDR3, as DNA: TGTGCCAGCAGCTTAGATTGGACTAGTCATGAGCAGTTCTTC. This codes for CASSLDWTSHEQFF. This chain joins TRBV11-2 and TRBJ2-1, with 7 bases that match TRBD2. Germline CDR1 SGHAT, CDR2 FQNNGV. The J segment lost 8 bases and the V segment lost 0 bases, leaving 4 bases of the junction unmatched. CDR3 size: 14 residues.

This clonotype was counted ten times or more. Written as DNA, the CDR3 is TGTGCCAGCAGCAGACCGGCCAGCAATCAGCCCCAGCATTTT. Protein: CASSRPASNQPQHF. The gene calls are TRBV6-2 or TRBV6-3 and TRBJ1-5; D unclear. Trimming removed 6 bases at V and 1 base at J, with 10 bases between. The CDR3 loop spans 14 amino acids. Germline CDR1 reads MNHEY; CDR2 reads SVGEGT.

In this sample, this clonotype is medium-sized. The chain combines TRBV6-5 with TRBJ1-6; 11 bases are shared with TRBD1. This CDR3 has 15 amino acids. Germline trimming cut 7 bases from V and 6 bases from J; bases unmatched to any gene: 5. Germline CDR1 reads MNHEY; CDR2 reads SVGAGI. CDR3 residues: CASNTGTGGNSPLHF. CDR3 bases: TGTGCCAGCAATACCGGGACAGGGGGTAATTCACCCCTCCACTTT.

This clonotype was observed at least ten times. CDR3 in amino acids: CASSRDWSGEQFF. The CDR3 DNA reads as TGTGCCAGCAGTAGGGACTGGTCGGGTGAGCAGTTCTTC. This chain connects TRBV6-4 to TRBJ2-1; perhaps TRBD2 as D (6 bases). The germline CDR1 and CDR2 sequences are MRHNA and SNTAGT. The V end was cut by 5 bases, the J end by 9 bases, with 14 bases between. The CDR3 is 13 amino acids.

The chain joins TRBV20-1 to TRBJ2-2, with D tentatively TRBD1 (6 bases). This CDR3 region has 16 residues. The V and J ends lost 0 bases and 0 bases respectively, with 11 bases between them. In germline, CDR1 is DFQATT, CDR2 SNEGSKA (reference sequence). CDR3 nucleotide sequence: TGCAGTGCTAGAGATCCCTGGACAGCGAACACCGGGGAGCTGTTTTTT. As protein: CSARDPWTANTGELFF.

This clonotype was recorded at least ten times. The chain combines TRBV4-3 with TRBJ2-7, with a possible D match to TRBD2 (6 bases). Trimming pared 0 bases from V and 2 bases from J, leaving 8 bases between. Germline V gene sequence: CDR1 LGHNA, CDR2 YSLEER. This CDR3 contains 14 residues. The DNA of the CDR3 is TGCGCCAGCAGCCAAGATGCGGGACCCTACGAGCAGTACTTC. Protein sequence: CASSQDAGPYEQYF.

Many counts were recorded for this clonotype. The chain links TRBV5-5 to TRBJ1-1, with 9 bases that match TRBD1. Germline CDR1 is SGHKS and CDR2 is YYEKEE (reference sequence). The CDR3 consists of 16 residues. Losses at the gene ends were 0 bases for V and 6 bases for J; bases not matched to a gene: 9. The CDR3 sequence is CASSLDPGTGRAEAFF. In DNA form, the CDR3 reads TGTGCCAGCAGCTTGGATCCCGGGACAGGGAGGGCTGAAGCTTTCTTT.

This clonotype came up many times. The gene calls are TRBV5-5 and TRBJ2-7; 7 nucleotides match TRBD2. Germline-derived CDR1 and CDR2 are SGHKS and YYEKEE (reference sequence). V was pared by 3 bases and J by 3 bases, with 12 bases of the junction left unmatched. This CDR3 has 16 amino acids. For the CDR3, the DNA is TGTGCCAGCAGCTCGCAATCGCCGGGAGGCAACTACGAGCAGTACTTC. Amino acids: CASSSQSPGGNYEQYF.

This clonotype has only a few counts. Given a much more abundant clone one base away, this may be a read error. The chain links TRBV27 to TRBJ2-1; 8 positions match TRBD2. The CDR3 is 13 residues long. V gave up 4 bases and J gave up 9 bases; unmatched junction bases: 5. Germline loops: CDR1 MNHEY, CDR2 SMNVEV (reference sequence). The CDR3 DNA reads TGTGCCAGCAGTTCCAGCGGGAGTGCTGAGCAGTTCTTC. As protein: CASSSSGSAEQFF.

In its sample, this clonotype was seen many times. The chain links TRBV7-2 to TRBJ2-1; perhaps TRBD2 as D (6 bases). Looked up from germline, CDR1 is SGHTA and CDR2 is FQGNSA. Trimming took off 5 bases at V and 2 bases at J, with 10 bases between the two ends. There are 14 residues in the CDR3. CDR3 coding DNA: TGTGCCAGCAGCAAGGGACTTCCCTACAATGAGCAGTTCTTC. Amino acids: CASSKGLPYNEQFF.

This clonotype was observed at least ten times. The chain carries TRBV7-9 and TRBJ2-1; 9 bases map to TRBD2. There are 16 residues in the CDR3. V dropped 1 base and J dropped 7; count of bases not matched to a gene: 8. CDR1 SEHNR and CDR2 FQNEAQ come from the germline V gene (reference sequence). The DNA of the CDR3 is TGTGCCAGCAGCTTAGGCGGTAGCGGGAGCCTGAATGAGCAGTTCTTC. Amino acids: CASSLGGSGSLNEQFF. The full variable domain, in which reference TRBV7-9 and TRBJ2-1 provide the parts outside the CDR3, is DTGVSQNPRHKITKRGQNVTFRCDPISEHNRLYWYRQTLGQGPEFLTYFQNEAQLEKSRLLSDRFSAERPKGSFSTLEIQRTEQGDSAMYLCASSLGGSGSLNEQFFGPGTRLTVL.

This clonotype was detected ten times or more. The chain couples TRBV6-1 to TRBJ1-5; TRBD1 matches 8 bases. The ends lost 6 bases at V and 5 bases at J; junction bases unmatched: 9. Germline V lookup: CDR1 MNHNS, CDR2 SASEGT. CDR3 size: 15 residues. The chain's CDR3 is CASSSGQGLHQPQHF. The CDR3 DNA is TGTGCCAGCAGCTCCGGACAGGGACTCCATCAGCCCCAGCATTTT.

This clonotype has a count of ten or more. The rearrangement links TRBV20-1 to TRBJ1-5, with 7 nucleotides matching TRBD1. The germline V gene has CDR1 DFQATT and CDR2 SNEGSKA (reference sequence). The length of the CDR3 is 13 residues. V dropped 4 bases and J dropped 7; count of bases not matched to a gene: 7. The CDR3: CSATDRADQPQHF. DNA of the CDR3: TGCAGTGCTACCGACAGGGCGGACCAGCCCCAGCATTTT.

There are many counts of this clonotype. This chain joins TRBV7-2 and TRBJ2-7; D remains unclear. CDR3 size: 14 residues. Germline values: CDR1 SGHTA, CDR2 FQGNSA. V lost 3 bases and J lost 0, with 9 bases in between. The CDR3 DNA is TGTGCCAGCAGCTTGGACCGTTACTCCTACGAGCAGTACTTC. Encoded protein: CASSLDRYSYEQYF.

This clonotype has ten or more counts. The rearrangement joins TRBV29-1 to TRBJ2-5; 7 bases fit TRBD2. Germline V gene data show CDR1 as SQVTM and CDR2 as ANQGSEA. This CDR3 comprises 15 residues. J gave up 4 bases and V 6 bases, and 14 bases lay outside the gene matches. CDR3 loop: CSVAGGQTGGETQYF. CDR3 coding DNA: TGCAGCGTCGCCGGGGGTCAGACGGGGGGAGAGACCCAGTACTTC.

This clonotype was recorded at least ten times. The CDR3 DNA is TGTGCCAGCAGAGGACAGACCGGGGAGCTGTTTTTT. Protein product: CASRGQTGELFF. V and J are TRBV25-1 and TRBJ2-2; tentative D call: TRBD1 (6 bases). The germline CDR1 and CDR2 sequences are MGHDK and SYGVNS. The CDR3 length is 12 residues. Trimming took 6 bases from V and 5 from J, leaving 7 bases between them.